The 30 T cell receptor beta chains listed next were all sequenced from one sample in a study of cytomegalovirus exposure and HLA in healthy donors. Produced via immunoSEQ multiplex PCR; TCRdb's table is partial and in-frame only. Altogether roughly 120,000 clones are present, roughly nine tenths being singletons, with the ten largest covering under 2%. Specimen: PBMCs. Receptors were obtained from a woman aged 18-29 years in good health and CMV-seronegative.

In its sample, this clone was seen a few times. This chain uses TRBV6-4 with TRBJ2-3; D perhaps matches TRBD2 (6 bases). V lost 4 bases, J lost 0 bases, and 11 bases lay in between. There are 15 residues in the CDR3. Germline CDR1 MRHNA, CDR2 SNTAGT. The CDR3 DNA is TGTGCCAGCAGTGGAGCGGGTGGGAGCACAGATACGCAGTATTTT. As protein: CASSGAGGSTDTQYF.

This chain's CDR3 is CASSLDGLAREQYF. Written as DNA, the CDR3 is TGCGCCAGCAGCTTGGACGGCCTAGCGAGGGAGCAGTACTTC. The rearrangement joins TRBV5-1 to TRBJ2-7; a weak D match, TRBD2 (6 bases). V lost 0 bases and J lost 7, with 14 bases in between. The CDR3 covers 14 residues. CDR1 and CDR2 from the germline V gene are SGHRS and YFSETQ.

The J gene is TRBJ2-7, the V gene TRBV27; D possibly corresponds to TRBD2 (5 bases). Deletions cut 2 bases from V and 7 bases from J, with 12 bases between. The CDR3 runs 13 residues. The germline gives CDR1 MNHEY, CDR2 SMNVEV (reference sequence). This CDR3 is CASSLKVRAEQYF. The DNA for the CDR3 is TGTGCCAGCAGTTTAAAGGTGCGGGCGGAGCAGTACTTC.

The chain is built from TRBV4-1 and TRBJ2-7; possibly TRBD1 for D (5 bases). Germline V gives CDR1 MGHRA, CDR2 YSYEKL. The CDR3 extends over 14 amino acids. V shed 2 bases and J shed 0 bases, with 8 bases lying between them. CDR3 residues: CASSQHDSSYEQYF. The CDR3 DNA reads TGCGCCAGCAGCCAACACGACAGCTCCTACGAGCAGTACTTC.

This chain uses TRBV7-2 with TRBJ1-3; D is uncertain. The length of the CDR3 is 14 residues. Trimming shortened V by 1 base and J by 3 bases, and 7 bases separated the two germline ends. Germline loops: CDR1 SGHTA, CDR2 FQGNSA. The CDR3 sequence is CASSLGHFGNTIYF. The DNA for the CDR3 is TGTGCCAGCAGCTTAGGACATTTTGGAAACACCATATATTTT. Using reference TRBV7-2 and TRBJ1-3 for the parts outside the CDR3, the full variable domain is GAGVSQSPSNKVTEKGKDVELRCDPISGHTALYWYRQSLGQGLEFLIYFQGNSAPDKSGLPSDRFSAERTGGSVSTLTIQRTQQEDSAVYLCASSLGHFGNTIYFGEGSWLTVV.

The chain uses TRBV7-2 and TRBJ2-5; TRBD2 might be the D (6 bases). V was trimmed by 4 bases and J by 4 bases, leaving 13 bases between them. The CDR3 length is 14 residues. Germline V CDR1 and CDR2: SGHTA, FQGNSA. In DNA form, the CDR3 reads TGTGCCAGCAGCTACCCTAGCGCGCGAGAGACCCAGTACTTC. Protein: CASSYPSARETQYF.

The chain employs TRBV4-1 and TRBJ2-7; TRBD2 might be the D (7 bases). From germline, CDR1 is MGHRA and CDR2 YSYEKL. Between the trimmed V and J ends, which lost 0 bases and 5 bases, there was a span of 14 bases. The CDR3 runs 15 residues. The chain's CDR3 is CASSQEGGASNEQYF. The CDR3, as DNA: TGCGCCAGCAGCCAAGAAGGGGGGGCAAGCAACGAGCAGTACTTC.

This chain joins TRBV6-4 and TRBJ2-2, with a possible D match to TRBD2 (6 bases). Germline-derived CDR1 and CDR2 are MRHNA and SNTAGT. The CDR3 sequence is 15 residues long. The ends were cut back, 2 bases at V and 5 bases at J, with 12 bases in the middle. CDR3 DNA sequence: TGTGCCAGCAGTGACAATCCGGGAGAAACCGGGGAGCTGTTTTTT. Amino acids: CASSDNPGETGELFF.

This clone occurred once. DNA of the CDR3: TGTGCCAGCAGCTTACCGGTGGGCCGCACAGATACGCAGTATTTT. It yields the protein CASSLPVGRTDTQYF. J is TRBJ2-3 and V is TRBV7-2, with unresolved D. The CDR3 has 15 residues. The V end was cut by 2 bases, the J end by 1 base, with 10 bases between. Germline lookup yields CDR1 SGHTA and CDR2 FQGNSA.

The chain employs TRBV7-6 and TRBJ2-2; TRBD1 aligns across 9 bases. This CDR3 is built from 19 residues. V was pared by 7 bases and J by 6 bases, with 21 bases of the junction left unmatched. Germline V CDR1 and CDR2: SGHVS, FNYEAQ. The CDR3 sequence is CASTRTRATGQGFAGELFF. The CDR3 DNA follows: TGTGCCAGCACCAGAACCAGGGCAACGGGACAGGGTTTTGCCGGGGAGCTGTTTTTT.

The V gene is TRBV30, the J gene TRBJ2-3; 8 positions match TRBD1. Germline CDR1 reads GTSNPN; CDR2 reads SVGIG (reference sequence). The CDR3 has 13 amino acids. V lost 3 bases to trimming and J lost 4 bases; unmatched junction nucleotides: 3. CDR3 nucleotides: TGTGCCTGGAGCTGGGGACAGGCAGATACGCAGTATTTT. It encodes CAWSWGQADTQYF. The entire variable domain, with the rest obtained from reference TRBV30 and TRBJ2-3, is as follows: SQTIHQWPATLVQPVGSPLSLECTVEGTSNPNLYWYRQAAGRGLQLLFYSVGIGQISSEVPQNLSASRPQDRQFILSSKKLLLSDSGFYLCAWSWGQADTQYFGPGTRLTVL.

This chain uses TRBV15 with TRBJ2-3; no reliable D call. The CDR3 is made up of 14 amino acids. Trimming pared 3 bases from V and 3 bases from J, leaving 10 bases between. The V gene's germline CDR1 is LNHNV and CDR2 YYDKDF (reference sequence). The CDR3 nucleotides read TGTGCCACCAGCAGCAGGAATCCTACAGATACGCAGTATTTT. Translating gives CATSSRNPTDTQYF.

This clone has more than one count but fewer than ten. The rearrangement uses TRBV13 and TRBJ1-5; TRBD1 matches 7 bases. After removal of 5 bases from V and 4 bases from J, the junction contained 2 bases not matched to a gene. Germline assignment: CDR1 PRHDT and CDR2 FYEKMQ (reference sequence). The CDR3 has 13 residues. The CDR3: CASSMTGNQPQHF. In DNA, the CDR3 is TGTGCCAGCAGCATGACAGGGAATCAGCCCCAGCATTTT.

This clone was observed a handful of times. The chain carries TRBV5-8 and TRBJ2-3, with no clear D. The CDR3 runs to 12 residues. Trimming pared 4 bases from V and 0 bases from J, leaving 3 bases between. Germline V gene lookup returns CDR1 SGHTS and CDR2 YDEGEE. CDR3 sequence (DNA): TGTGCCAGCAGCACTAGCACAGATACGCAGTATTTT. This translates into CASSTSTDTQYF.

This clone was detected only once. The rearrangement uses TRBV19 and TRBJ2-7; 7 bases align to TRBD2. The V gene's germline CDR1 is LNHDA and CDR2 SQIVND (reference sequence). V was pared by 3 bases and J by 4 bases, with 6 bases of the junction left unmatched. The CDR3 spans 14 residues. The CDR3 region is CASSMSLAAYEQYF. CDR3 DNA: TGTGCCAGTAGTATGTCGCTAGCGGCATACGAGCAGTACTTC. Full variable domain (remainder filled in from reference TRBV19 and TRBJ2-7): DGGITQSPKYLFRKEGQNVTLSCEQNLNHDAMYWYRQDPGQGLRLIYYSQIVNDFQKGDIAEGYSVSREKKESFPLTVTSAQKNPTAFYLCASSMSLAAYEQYFGPGTRLTVT.

The rearrangement uses TRBV5-1 and TRBJ2-7; tentative D call: TRBD1 (5 bases). There are 15 residues in the CDR3. V shed 0 bases and J shed 2 bases, with 12 bases lying between them. Germline lookup yields CDR1 SGHRS and CDR2 YFSETQ. The CDR3 loop is CASSLAPTDTYEQYF. In nucleotides, the CDR3 is TGCGCCAGCAGCTTGGCCCCGACAGACACCTACGAGCAGTACTTC. Using reference TRBV5-1 and TRBJ2-7 for the parts outside the CDR3, the full variable domain is KAGVTQTPRYLIKTRGQQVTLSCSPISGHRSVSWYQQTPGQGLQFLFEYFSETQRNKGNFPGRFSGRQFSNSRSEMNVSTLELGDSALYLCASSLAPTDTYEQYFGPGTRLTVT.

CDR3 sequence: CASSSMGQGTDTQYF. The CDR3 DNA sequence: TGCGCCAGCAGCTCAATGGGACAGGGCACAGATACGCAGTATTTT. V gene TRBV5-1 combines with J gene TRBJ2-3; 8 bases are a match to TRBD1. CDR3 length equals 15 residues. Germline assignment: CDR1 SGHRS and CDR2 YFSETQ. With V trimmed by 3 bases and J by 1 base, 4 bases remained unmatched.

The chain is built from TRBV4-3 and TRBJ1-6, with D perhaps matching TRBD1 (6 bases). The V and J ends lost 0 bases and 8 bases respectively, with 11 bases between them. The CDR3 runs to 15 residues. CDR1 and CDR2 (germline): LGHNA, YSLEER. In DNA form, the CDR3 reads TGCGCCAGCAGCCAAGAAGGGGGTCGGGATTCACCCCTCCACTTT. Its translation is CASSQEGGRDSPLHF.

The rearrangement uses TRBV9 and TRBJ1-2; D is uncertain. Germline values: CDR1 SGDLS, CDR2 YYNGEE. The CDR3 is made up of 12 amino acids. Trimming took 3 bases from V and 11 from J, leaving 14 bases between them. The CDR3 region is CASSALNQWYTF. For the CDR3, the DNA is TGTGCCAGCAGCGCGTTGAATCAGTGGTACACCTTC.

The rearrangement uses TRBV28 and TRBJ1-1; 10 positions match TRBD1. V was pared by 7 bases and J by 0 bases, with 8 bases of the junction left unmatched. CDR3 length: 16 amino acids. Germline V lookup: CDR1 MDHEN, CDR2 SYDVKM. DNA of the CDR3: TGTGCCAGCACTCAACCGGGACAGGGGCTGAACACTGAAGCTTTCTTT. Its translation is CASTQPGQGLNTEAFF.

This CDR3 reads CASSSNRASPLHF. CDR3 nucleotide sequence: TGTGCCAGCAGTTCGAACAGGGCTTCACCCCTCCACTTT. The V gene is TRBV11-2, the J gene TRBJ1-6; maybe TRBD1 (6 bases). Looked up from germline, CDR1 is SGHAT and CDR2 is FQNNGV. This CDR3 region has 13 residues. V lost 6 bases and J 9 bases, leaving 12 bases between the germline ends.

J is TRBJ2-1 and V is TRBV9; D ambiguous. CDR3 length equals 13 residues. The V and J ends lost 4 bases and 10 bases respectively, with 15 bases between them. Germline loops: CDR1 SGDLS, CDR2 YYNGEE. CDR3 loop: CASSPNQVQEQFF. CDR3 sequence (DNA): TGTGCCAGCAGCCCGAACCAGGTACAGGAGCAGTTCTTC. Complete variable domain (other parts from reference TRBV9 and TRBJ2-1): DSGVTQTPKHLITATGQRVTLRCSPRSGDLSVYWYQQSLDQGLQFLIQYYNGEERAKGNILERFSAQQFPDLHSELNLSSLELGDSALYFCASSPNQVQEQFFGPGTRLTVL.

The genes are TRBV6-4 and TRBJ2-2; TRBD2 is a possible D gene (6 bases). Germline V lookup: CDR1 MRHNA, CDR2 SNTAGT. The CDR3 sequence is 15 residues long. Trimming removed 3 bases at V and 3 bases at J, with 11 bases between. CDR3 amino acids: CASSERGSDTGELFF. The CDR3 bases are TGTGCCAGCAGTGAGCGGGGTAGCGACACCGGGGAGCTGTTTTTT.

The chain links TRBV21-1 to TRBJ1-1. TRBV21-1 is labeled a pseudogene. There are 16 residues in the CDR3. DNA of the CDR3: TGTGCCAGCAGCAAAGTGGAGGGACGAAGGAACACTGAAGCTTTCTTT. This sequence encodes CASSKVEGRRNTEAFF.

The chain links TRBV7-8 to TRBJ2-3; TRBD1 might be the D (5 bases). The germline V gene encodes CDR1 SGHVS and CDR2 FQNEAQ. V was trimmed by 5 bases and J by 4 bases, leaving 10 bases between them. The length of the CDR3 is 13 residues. CDR3 DNA sequence: TGTGCCAGCAGCGCTGTAGGGGCAGATACGCAGTATTTT. The encoded protein is CASSAVGADTQYF.

V gene TRBV7-8 combines with J gene TRBJ2-2; 8 positions match TRBD2. CDR1 and CDR2 from the germline V gene are SGHVS and FQNEAQ. J was trimmed by 2 bases and V by 0 bases; bases with no gene match: 5. The CDR3 contains 17 residues. CDR3 coding DNA: TGTGCCAGCAGCTTAGCTAGCGGGAAGGTTAACACCGGGGAGCTGTTTTTT. Translating it yields CASSLASGKVNTGELFF.

This clone was detected only once. The CDR3 DNA is TGTGCCACCAGCAGAGCATCGGGACAACTCACTGAAGCTTTCTTT. This encodes CATSRASGQLTEAFF. The J gene is TRBJ1-1, the V gene TRBV15, with D possibly being TRBD1 (6 bases). Deletions cut 1 base from V and 4 bases from J, with 13 bases between. The length of the CDR3 is 15 residues. The V gene's germline CDR1 is LNHNV and CDR2 YYDKDF (reference sequence).

The CDR3: CASSGGTDTSYEQYF. In DNA form, the CDR3 reads TGTGCCAGCAGCGGCGGGACAGACACCTCCTACGAGCAGTACTTC. This chain connects TRBV5-4 to TRBJ2-7; the D gene is possibly TRBD1 (7 bases). V was trimmed by 4 bases and J by 0 bases, leaving 14 bases between them. CDR3 length: 15 amino acids. Germline-derived CDR1 and CDR2 are SGHNT and YYREEE (reference sequence).

The rearrangement links TRBV7-2 to TRBJ1-3, with D possibly matching TRBD1 (5 bases). The CDR3 contains 16 residues. V was cut by 0 bases and J by 0 bases, with 9 bases left in between. CDR1 is SGHTA, CDR2 FQGNSA, per germline. The CDR3 coding sequence is TGTGCCAGCAGCTTAGCGTTGGGGGGCTCTGGAAACACCATATATTTT. The encoded protein is CASSLALGGSGNTIYF.

CDR3 in amino acids: CASSLDRAGYTF. The CDR3 DNA reads TGCGCCAGCAGCTTAGACAGGGCCGGCTACACCTTC. The V and J genes are TRBV5-1 and TRBJ1-2; 7 bases agree with TRBD1. Germline-derived CDR1 and CDR2 are SGHRS and YFSETQ. The ends lost 2 bases at V and 8 bases at J; junction bases unmatched: 3. This CDR3 region has 12 residues.